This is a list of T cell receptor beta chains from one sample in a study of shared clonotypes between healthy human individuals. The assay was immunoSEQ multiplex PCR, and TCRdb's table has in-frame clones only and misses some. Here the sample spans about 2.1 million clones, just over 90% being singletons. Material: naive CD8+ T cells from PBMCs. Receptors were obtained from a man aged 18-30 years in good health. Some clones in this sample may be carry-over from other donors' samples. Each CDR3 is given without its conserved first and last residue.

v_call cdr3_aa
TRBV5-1 ASSLGAHEQF
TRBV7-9 ASSLGPMDEQF
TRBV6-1 ASSEASTGGINEKLF
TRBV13 ASSLSVRETPYEQY
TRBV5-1 ASSLNRVPTGELF
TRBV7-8 ASSLSFSRGATGSNQPQH
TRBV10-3 AISESRTSGNEQF
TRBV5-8 ASSLAGRFLVGQPQH
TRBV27 ATTGKLAGFDNEQF
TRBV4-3 ASSQVVQVAGELF
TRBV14 ASSYSGLAVEQY
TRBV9 ASSVGLGTPGEQF
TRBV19 ASSILAGENEQF
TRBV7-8 ASSSLPPQGHEQF
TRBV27 ASRPRTGPPYSNQPQH
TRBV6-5 ASSDRAAGTQY
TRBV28 ASSSDRGSRETQY
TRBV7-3 ASSLFLTGELF